The 26 T cell receptor beta chains below come from one sample, sequenced in a study of T cell repertoires in aging, cancer and after chemotherapy. Rearranged V-D-J TRB sequences were amplified with a mixed TRB-A/B primer pool. TCRdb re-analysed the multiplex PCR reads in MiXCR, keeping a single row per CDR3 protein. The sample consists of over 650 distinct CDR3 sequences, 20% to 25% of them appearing once. Amplification of TCR beta used genomic DNA extracted from peripheral blood. The sample comprised blood. The receptors were gathered from a human donor in good health.

This clonotype rates as large. The chain is built from TRBV27 and TRBJ1-2; no definite D call. The germline V gene encodes CDR1 MNHEY and CDR2 SMNVEV (reference sequence). V was trimmed by 4 bases and J by 2 bases, leaving 8 bases between them. The CDR3 consists of 13 residues. CDR3 amino acids: CASSSEGNYGYTF. The CDR3 nucleotides read TGTGCCAGCAGTTCAGAGGGAAACTATGGCTACACCTTC.

This clonotype is large (0.1 to 1%) in the sample. The chain couples TRBV19 to TRBJ1-3, with D perhaps matching TRBD1 (5 bases). The CDR3 extends over 14 amino acids. V dropped 4 bases and J dropped 2 bases, with 9 bases sitting between them. Germline V gene lookup returns CDR1 LNHDA and CDR2 SQIVND (reference sequence). The CDR3 DNA is TGTGCCAGTAGTACGACGGACACTGGAAACACCATATATTTT. This encodes CASSTTDTGNTIYF.

This clonotype rates as medium-sized (0.01 to 0.1%). This chain joins TRBV27 and TRBJ1-3; 8 nucleotides line up with TRBD1. The trim removed 1 base at V and 4 bases at J, leaving 3 bases unmatched. The CDR3 is 15 residues long. Germline assignment: CDR1 MNHEY and CDR2 SMNVEV (reference sequence). This CDR3 reads CASSLFRDRGNTIYF. Here the CDR3 DNA reads TGTGCCAGCAGTTTATTCAGGGACAGGGGAAACACCATATATTTT.

This clonotype is medium-sized by share. CDR3 nucleotide sequence: TGCAGTGCTAGACGGGAACGCTACGAGCAGTACTTC. Translated: CSARRERYEQYF. The chain uses TRBV20-1 and TRBJ2-7; possible D gene TRBD2, 5 bases. Germline assignment: CDR1 DFQATT and CDR2 SNEGSKA (reference sequence). V shed 2 bases and J shed 3 bases, with 8 bases lying between them. CDR3 length: 12 amino acids.

This clonotype is judged large (0.1 to 1%). The chain recombines TRBV6-5 with TRBJ2-1; no firm D call. Per germline, CDR1 MNHEY and CDR2 SVGAGI. The CDR3 spans 15 residues. Trimming pared 5 bases from V and 6 bases from J, leaving 17 bases between. CDR3 bases: TGTGCCAGCAGTCCTAAGTTGGGCAGTCGCAATGAGCAGTTCTTC. Its translation is CASSPKLGSRNEQFF.

The chain has TRBV28 and TRBJ2-1, with D perhaps TRBD2 (5 bases). The germline V and J ends were trimmed by 4 bases and 4 bases, with 14 bases remaining between them. The CDR3 contains 15 residues. Germline assignment: CDR1 MDHEN and CDR2 SYDVKM. The CDR3 spells CASSSGGRVYNEQFF. The CDR3 region has the DNA TGTGCCAGCAGTTCTGGAGGTAGGGTGTACAATGAGCAGTTCTTC.

This clonotype is large within its sample. The chain recombines TRBV6-4 with TRBJ2-1; D remains ambiguous. The CDR3 sequence is 14 residues long. CDR1 is MRHNA, CDR2 SNTAGT, per germline. Trimming took off 2 bases at V and 0 bases at J, with 5 bases between the two ends. The CDR3: CASSDPSSYNEQFF. CDR3 nucleotides: TGTGCCAGCAGTGACCCCAGCTCCTACAATGAGCAGTTCTTC.

This clonotype rates as large. This chain links TRBV6-5 with TRBJ2-3; a possible D gene is TRBD2 (5 bases). Germline CDR1 and CDR2: MNHEY and SVGAGI. The CDR3 consists of 11 residues. V gave up 8 bases and J gave up 6 bases, with 9 bases separating them. The CDR3 coding sequence is TGTGCCAGCGTAACGGGGGATACGCAGTATTTT. Its translation: CASVTGDTQYF.

This clonotype occurred a few times. The V gene is TRBV12-3 or TRBV12-4, the J gene TRBJ2-5; D tentatively fits TRBD1 or TRBD2 (6 bases each). The CDR3 consists of 14 residues. V lost 3 bases to trimming and J lost 5 bases, with 13 bases between them. This chain's CDR3 is CASSFGGPGETQYF. The CDR3, as DNA: TGTGCCAGCAGTTTTGGGGGGCCGGGGGAGACCCAGTACTTC.

This clonotype is labeled as medium-sized. The CDR3 sequence is CASSLLSGTVNEQYF. Written as DNA, the CDR3 is TGTGCCAGCAGTTTATTATCCGGGACAGTCAACGAGCAGTACTTC. The chain uses TRBV27 and TRBJ2-7, with 7 bases that match TRBD1. Germline CDR1 and CDR2: MNHEY and SMNVEV (reference sequence). J gave up 5 bases and V 1 base, and 8 bases lay outside the gene matches. The CDR3 runs to 15 residues.

For this clonotype: This may arise from a read error, as a much more abundant clone is one base away. The chain links TRBV6-2 or TRBV6-3 to TRBJ2-6; D might be TRBD2 (5 bases). This CDR3 has 17 amino acids. Germline CDR1 reads MNHEY; CDR2 reads SVGEGT. The chain's CDR3 is CASSYSRGSSGSNVLTF. The CDR3 coding sequence is TGTGCCAGCAGTTACTCTCGGGGTTCCTCTGGGTCCAACGTCCTGACTTTC.

This clonotype was counted a single time. This could be a read error, since a much larger clone is one nucleotide away. This chain joins TRBV12-3 or TRBV12-4 and TRBJ2-5, with D possibly being TRBD1 (5 bases). This CDR3 has 13 residues. The CDR3 sequence is CASGLGVAETQYF. CDR3 nucleotide sequence: TGTGCCAGCGGTTTAGGGGTGGCGGAGACCCAGTACTTC.

V and J are TRBV5-1 and TRBJ2-1; D is unclear. This CDR3 has 15 residues. The germline CDR1 and CDR2 sequences are SGHRS and YFSETQ. With 4 bases removed from V and 3 bases from J, the gap between germline ends came to 14 bases. CDR3 coding DNA: TGCGCCAGCAGCCCCGCCGCGACGGGCTACAATGAGCAGTTCTTC. It encodes CASSPAATGYNEQFF.

The gene calls are TRBV19 and TRBJ1-5, with D possibly TRBD1 on 6 matching bases. This CDR3 spans 17 amino acids. Germline V gene lookup returns CDR1 LNHDA and CDR2 SQIVND (reference sequence). V lost 5 bases to trimming and J lost 2 bases, with 19 bases between them. In DNA, the CDR3 is TGTGCCAGTAGTCCCGTTACTGGGACACCCGGCAATCAGCCCCAGCATTTT. Translated, it gives CASSPVTGTPGNQPQHF.

Judged by abundance, this clonotype is medium-sized (0.01 to 0.1%). The rearrangement joins TRBV6-6 to TRBJ2-4; possibly TRBD1 or TRBD2 for D (6 bases each). The CDR3 has 14 residues. Germline V gene lookup returns CDR1 MNHNY and CDR2 SVGAGI (reference sequence). V was pared by 0 bases and J by 6 bases, with 9 bases between. In DNA form, the CDR3 reads TGTGCCAGCAGTTACTCGGAGGGGGGAAACATTCAGTACTTC. As protein: CASSYSEGGNIQYF.

By share, this clonotype counts as medium-sized. The chain is built from TRBV27 and TRBJ1-1, with D hard to call. Looked up from germline, CDR1 is MNHEY and CDR2 is SMNVEV (reference sequence). The V and J ends lost 0 bases and 5 bases respectively, with 7 bases between them. The CDR3 loop spans 13 amino acids. CDR3 loop: CASSLSGRTEAFF. For the CDR3, the DNA is TGTGCCAGCAGTTTATCGGGGAGGACTGAAGCTTTCTTT.

By sample share, this clonotype is medium-sized. The chain employs TRBV20-1 and TRBJ2-7; TRBD2 matches 11 bases. V shed 3 bases and J 6 bases; nucleotides not matched to a gene: 16. This CDR3 contains 17 residues. CDR1 and CDR2 from the germline V gene are DFQATT and SNEGSKA (reference sequence). CDR3 protein: CSASPFLTSGRTSEQYF. The CDR3 DNA reads as TGCAGTGCTAGTCCGTTCCTTACTAGCGGGAGAACGAGCGAGCAGTACTTC.

This clonotype has a handful of counts. The rearrangement uses TRBV7-2 and TRBJ2-3; 7 bases match TRBD1. The germline CDR1 and CDR2 sequences are SGHTA and FQGNSA. The CDR3 runs 15 residues. V was pared by 5 bases and J by 9 bases, with 14 bases of the junction left unmatched. This CDR3 is CASSIGAGQVPTQYF. For the CDR3, the DNA is TGTGCCAGCAGCATAGGGGCTGGACAGGTGCCAACGCAGTATTTT.

Sample share makes this clonotype medium-sized. The chain has TRBV20-1 and TRBJ2-2; 7 bases fit TRBD2. Trimming cost V 6 bases and J 5 bases; bases outside gene matches: 15. Germline loops: CDR1 DFQATT, CDR2 SNEGSKA (reference sequence). There are 16 residues in the CDR3. CDR3 residues: CSATPPLAGVTGELFF. The CDR3 region has the DNA TGCAGTGCGACCCCTCCACTTGCGGGAGTTACCGGGGAGCTGTTTTTT.

The chain couples TRBV2 to TRBJ2-5; 9 nucleotides align to TRBD2. Germline V gene data show CDR1 as SNHLY and CDR2 as FYNNEI. The CDR3 runs 16 residues. Trimming at V came to 9 bases and at J to 5 bases, leaving 16 bases not matched to a gene. The DNA for the CDR3 is TGTGCCAGTTTAAATATGGCGGGAGGGCCGGGTGAGACCCAGTACTTC. It codes for CASLNMAGGPGETQYF. The variable domain in full, with the rest retrieved from reference TRBV2 and TRBJ2-5, is EPEVTQTPSHQVTQMGQEVILRCVPISNHLYFYWYRQILGQKVEFLVSFYNNEISEKSEIFDDQFSVERPDGSNFTLKIRSTKLEDSAMYFCASLNMAGGPGETQYFGPGTRLLVL.

This clonotype ranks as medium-sized. The V and J genes are TRBV27 and TRBJ1-2; maybe TRBD1 (6 bases). This CDR3 is built from 18 residues. The germline V gene has CDR1 MNHEY and CDR2 SMNVEV (reference sequence). V dropped 0 bases and J dropped 5 bases, with 22 bases sitting between them. The chain's CDR3 is CASSLSTVGAGSAYGYTF. The CDR3 DNA reads as TGTGCCAGCAGTTTATCTACCGTGGGGGCCGGTTCCGCTTATGGCTACACCTTC.

The chain combines TRBV25-1 with TRBJ1-3, with D tentatively TRBD1 (6 bases). V lost 7 bases, J lost 8 bases, and 15 bases lay in between. This CDR3 is 13 amino acids long. CDR1 is MGHDK and CDR2 is SYGVNS in the germline V gene. CDR3 sequence reads: CASTTGTWDTIYF. CDR3 nucleotide sequence: TGTGCCAGCACCACCGGGACATGGGACACCATATATTTT.

This clonotype is medium-sized by share. This sequence joins TRBV5-6 and TRBJ2-1, with a possible D match to TRBD2 (6 bases). Trimming took off 3 bases at V and 9 bases at J, with 13 bases between the two ends. Germline-derived CDR1 and CDR2 are SGHDT and YYEEEE. The CDR3 is 13 residues long. The DNA of the CDR3 is TGTGCCAGCAGCTCGACTAGGAGGGGTGAGCAGTTCTTC. Translation gives CASSSTRRGEQFF.

This clonotype qualifies as medium-sized (0.01 to 0.1%). V gene TRBV19 combines with J gene TRBJ2-5; D is possibly TRBD1 (5 bases). The CDR3 has 14 amino acids. V was clipped by 2 bases and J by 3 bases, with 10 bases between them. Germline-derived CDR1 and CDR2 are LNHDA and SQIVND (reference sequence). The CDR3 here is CASSIMPGKETQYF. CDR3 DNA: TGTGCCAGTAGTATAATGCCAGGGAAAGAGACCCAGTACTTC.

The chain uses TRBV7-9 and TRBJ2-3, with 9 bases aligning to TRBD2. V lost 8 bases, J lost 2 bases, and 14 bases stayed unmatched. Germline V gene lookup returns CDR1 SEHNR and CDR2 FQNEAQ (reference sequence). The CDR3 sequence is 17 residues long. The CDR3 DNA follows: TGTGCCAGCTTGGGGGGCGGGAGGGCCCCCCTCACAGATACGCAGTATTTT. It specifies CASLGGGRAPLTDTQYF.

This clonotype ranks as large. J is TRBJ2-7 and V is TRBV6-5, with 9 bases lining up with TRBD1. The germline V gene encodes CDR1 MNHEY and CDR2 SVGAGI. The CDR3 totals 14 residues. V trimming: 7 bases; J trimming: 5 bases; junction bases outside the gene matches: 9. CDR3 in DNA: TGTGCCAGCATTTCTAGCAGGGACAGGGACGAGCAGTACTTC. This sequence encodes CASISSRDRDEQYF.